Described below is a single TCR beta chain sequence and its context. Antigen: not known. Incorporated into the TCR beta cDNA libraries were unique molecular identifiers, which served to reduce PCR and sequencing biases. Roughly 500,000 cDNA molecules were obtained per 1 to 10 million input T cells. TCRdb ran MiXCR on the PCR reads and lists one entry per CDR3 protein. The table has about 800,000 distinct CDR3 sequences, roughly 27% seen once. This sample stems from a study of post-analysis software for immune sequencing data. The overall study: Recorded disease courses covered relapsing-remitting, secondary progressive and progressive-relapsing multiple sclerosis. Some patients had no subtype annotation.

Study-wide findings and caveats: Samples sharing a preparation batch grouped tightly together when assessed by F measure. Normalized Chao1 diversity was significantly lower in multiple sclerosis patients than in controls.

This TCR was sampled from a girl aged 10-17 years with multiple sclerosis. The sequenced sample consisted of blood.

CDR3 DNA: TGTGCCAGCAGCTCCGTAGCGGGAGGCGAGCAGTACTTC. It yields the protein CASSSVAGGEQYF. This rearrangement joins TRBV7-2 to TRBJ2-7; 10 bases fit TRBD2. V lost 4 bases and J lost 6; bases outside the gene matches: 3. Germline CDR1 is SGHTA and CDR2 is FQGNSA. This CDR3 has 13 residues.